This T cell receptor (beta chain) emerged from a study of control samples from healthy donors and cancer patients. Generated by immunoSEQ multiplex PCR, the TCRdb table keeps only in-frame clones and is missing some. The data hold some 120,000 clones, with around 87% observed a single time. CDR1 MDHEN and CDR2 SYDVKM come from the germline V gene. V gave up 1 base and J gave up 2 bases, with 4 bases separating them. The CDR3 totals 13 residues. The genes are TRBV28 and TRBJ2-3; D is unresolved. The clonotype comes from a man aged 60 to 69 in good health. Sequencing used blood. DNA for the CDR3: TGTGCCAGCAGTTTATCGACCACAGATACGCAGTATTTT. Translation gives CASSLSTTDTQYF.